Listed below are T cell receptor beta chains from one sample, sequenced in a study of CD8 T cells in ankylosing spondylitis. MiXCR was run by TCRdb on the 5' RACE reads, yielding one entry per CDR3 protein. The sample lists fewer than 150,000 distinct CDR3 sequences, just under 7.5% seen once, with around 11% in the top ten. Material: blood, either unsorted or a sorted T cell fraction (not recorded which). The receptors originated from a female donor with ankylosing spondylitis or in good health (not recorded which). Each CDR3 is given with its conserved first and last residue. The D gene is left open where the match is weak. Size is stated for part of the rows, as once, few or many counts, or as a class when the clone is expanded.

cdr3_nt	cdr3_aa	clone_size	j_call	v_call	d_call
TGTGCCAGCAGCGACTTGACGGGGGTTGCAGATACGCAGTATTTT	CASSDLTGVADTQYF	many	TRBJ2-3	TRBV7-9	-
TGTGCCAGCAGTTACTCCTCCCGGGACAGGGGATCTGAAGCTTTCTTT	CASSYSSRDRGSEAFF	many	TRBJ1-1	TRBV6-2/TRBV6-3	TRBD1
TGTGCCAGCAGTTTGACAGGGGCGGCTGAAAAACTGTTTTTT	CASSLTGAAEKLFF	many	TRBJ1-4	TRBV12-3/TRBV12-4	TRBD1
TGTGCCAGCAGCTCCCTAGCTGACAATGAGCAGTTCTTC	CASSSLADNEQFF	many	TRBJ2-1	TRBV7-6	-
TGTGCCAGTAGCCCAGGGTGGACCTACGAGCAGTACTTC	CASSPGWTYEQYF	few	TRBJ2-7	TRBV19	-
TGCAGCGGGGGGACGGGGGGTACTGAAGCTTTCTTT	CSGGTGGTEAFF	many	TRBJ1-1	TRBV29-1	-
TGTGCCAGCAATAGAGAGGGGTCTGGGGCCAACGTCCTGACTTTC	CASNREGSGANVLTF	once	TRBJ2-6	TRBV12-3/TRBV12-4	-
TGTGCCAGCAGCCAAGACGTAGGGGGATCCGGGGAGCTGTTTTTT	CASSQDVGGSGELFF	many	TRBJ2-2	TRBV3-1	-
TGTGCCAGCAAGTTTGGCGGGCGCACAGATACGCAGTATTTT	CASKFGGRTDTQYF	many	TRBJ2-3	TRBV5-6	-
TGTGCCAGCAGCTTAGTGGGCTCTGAAGCTTTCTTT	CASSLVGSEAFF	many	TRBJ1-1	TRBV11-2	-
TGTGCCAGCAGCTTACTTGGTCAGCCCCAGCATTTT	CASSLLGQPQHF	many	TRBJ1-5	TRBV11-2	-
TGTGCCTGGAGTAGGGTTACTGAAGCTTTCTTT	CAWSRVTEAFF	many	TRBJ1-1	TRBV30	-
TGTGCCAGCAGCTCCGGGGGGGGACCTGACGGCTACACCTTC	CASSSGGGPDGYTF	-	TRBJ1-2	TRBV7-8	-
TGCGCCAGCAGCTTGGCCCCCAAGGTTGGGTCCTACAATGAGCAGTTCTTC	CASSLAPKVGSYNEQFF	many	TRBJ2-1	TRBV5-1	-
TGTGCCAGCAGCCCCAATCCAGCCCCCGCGAACACCGGGGAGCTGTTTTTT	CASSPNPAPANTGELFF	many	TRBJ2-2	TRBV7-6	-
TGTGCCAGCAGCACGTCAACAGGGGCCTATGGCTACACCTTC	CASSTSTGAYGYTF	many	TRBJ1-2	TRBV7-2	TRBD1
TGTGCCAGCAGGGATACAGGGGGCTCCGAGCAGTACTTC	CASRDTGGSEQYF	-	TRBJ2-7	TRBV7-9	TRBD1
TGCAGTGCTAGCTCTAGCCCCTATGGCTACACCTTC	CSASSSPYGYTF	few	TRBJ1-2	TRBV20-1	-
TGTGCCACCAGCAGGGCTACAGGGGTGGTCACCGGGGAGCTGTTTTTT	CATSRATGVVTGELFF	-	TRBJ2-2	TRBV15	TRBD1
TGTGCCAGCAGTTCCCCTTACTCCTACGAGCAGTACTTC	CASSSPYSYEQYF	many	TRBJ2-7	TRBV27	-
TGTGCCAGCTCGCCCAACCACGACAAGGCAGGGGAGACCCAGTACTTC	CASSPNHDKAGETQYF	-	TRBJ2-5	TRBV18	-
TGCGCCAGCAGCTTCCAGGGGGCCTACAATGAGCAGTTCTTC	CASSFQGAYNEQFF	many	TRBJ2-1	TRBV5-1	TRBD1
TGTGCCAGCAGCTTGTCAGGGGGTTCAAACTATGGCTACACCTTC	CASSLSGGSNYGYTF	many	TRBJ1-2	TRBV7-9	TRBD1
TGTGCCAGCAGCTTGTATGAGCGAGACACAGATACGCAGTATTTT	CASSLYERDTDTQYF	many	TRBJ2-3	TRBV5-5	-
TGCGCCAGCAGTTCTCCCAGGGTCGTTTCCTACAATGAGCAGTTCTTC	CASSSPRVVSYNEQFF	many	TRBJ2-1	TRBV5-1	-
TGCAGTGCTAAACTAACAGGGGGCTACGAGCAGTACTTC	CSAKLTGGYEQYF	many	TRBJ2-7	TRBV20-1	TRBD1
TGCAGTGCTAGAGGGTCGGCACGAGAGGAGCCCCAGCATTTT	CSARGSAREEPQHF	many	TRBJ1-5	TRBV20-1	-
TGCAGTGTCCCCACCACCGGAGGCACTGAAGCTTTCTTT	CSVPTTGGTEAFF	many	TRBJ1-1	TRBV20-1	-
TGCGCCAGCAGCTCGGGACACTCCACTGAAGCTTTCTTT	CASSSGHSTEAFF	many	TRBJ1-1	TRBV5-1	-
TGTGCCAGCAGTGCCAGGGGGCGGGTCCCTTACAATGAGCAGTTCTTC	CASSARGRVPYNEQFF	many	TRBJ2-1	TRBV12-3/TRBV12-4	TRBD1
TGCGCCAGCAGCCACCCTAGGACCGGTAAGAGCACTGAAGCTTTCTTT	CASSHPRTGKSTEAFF	many	TRBJ1-1	TRBV4-3	-
TGCAGCGTTGGGGGAGTCCCTGACGTGTATGAGCAGTTCTTC	CSVGGVPDVYEQFF	many	TRBJ2-1	TRBV29-1	-
TGCAGCGTTGTAGGGACAGAGACCTACGAGCAGTACTTC	CSVVGTETYEQYF	many	TRBJ2-7	TRBV29-1	TRBD1
TGTGCCAGCAGCAATGGACTAGCGGGCAACAATGAGCAGTTCTTC	CASSNGLAGNNEQFF	few	TRBJ2-1	TRBV7-2	TRBD2
TGTGCCATACAGGATAGCTCTGGGGCCAACGTCCTGACTTTC	CAIQDSSGANVLTF	many	TRBJ2-6	TRBV10-3	-
TGTGCCAGCAGCCCACAGGCCTCTAGCACAGATACGCAGTATTTT	CASSPQASSTDTQYF	many	TRBJ2-3	TRBV5-4	-
TGTGCCAGCAGTTACGGTCTTGGGTCCTCTGGAAACACCATATATTTT	CASSYGLGSSGNTIYF	-	TRBJ1-3	TRBV6-5	-
TGTGCCAGCAGTTTCGGTCGAGGGCATAACACCGGGGAGCTGTTTTTT	CASSFGRGHNTGELFF	many	TRBJ2-2	TRBV12-3/TRBV12-4	-
TGTGCCAGCAGAGGACAGGCGAGCACAGATACGCAGTATTTT	CASRGQASTDTQYF	-	TRBJ2-3	TRBV7-6	TRBD1
TGTGCCAGCAGGGCACCCGGAAGGAAGAACACCGGGGAGCTGTTTTTT	CASRAPGRKNTGELFF	many	TRBJ2-2	TRBV2	-
TGTGCCATCAGTGATAGTTGGGGGGAGACCCAGTACTTC	CAISDSWGETQYF	few	TRBJ2-5	TRBV10-3	-